The 11 T cell receptor beta chains in this list originate from one sample, sequenced in a study of control samples from healthy donors and cancer patients. Assay used: immunoSEQ multiplex PCR; TCRdb lists only in-frame clones, some missing. The table has roughly 120,000 clones, 93% seen once. The sequencing sample was made of blood. These receptor sequences come from a man aged 25 to 40 in good health.

This clone was observed a single time. This chain joins TRBV5-4 and TRBJ1-1; 7 positions match TRBD1. Germline assignment: CDR1 SGHNT and CDR2 YYREEE (reference sequence). The V and J ends lost 3 bases and 2 bases, in that order; junction bases with no gene match: 10. The CDR3 is 16 amino acids. CDR3 coding DNA: TGTGCCAGCAGCTCTGCCAGGACAGGAACAAACACTGAAGCTTTCTTT. This codes for CASSSARTGTNTEAFF.

In its sample, this clone was seen once. This chain connects TRBV19 to TRBJ1-2, with a tentative D call TRBD1 (6 bases). This CDR3 has 13 residues. V was pared by 1 base and J by 8 bases, with 11 bases between. The germline V gene has CDR1 LNHDA and CDR2 SQIVND (reference sequence). CDR3 in DNA: TGTGCCAGTAGTATAGGGACAGCGCTGGGCTACACCTTC. It translates to CASSIGTALGYTF.

V gene TRBV11-2 combines with J gene TRBJ1-4; maybe TRBD1 (5 bases). There are 15 residues in the CDR3. Germline CDR1 is SGHAT and CDR2 is FQNNGV. V was cut by 0 bases and J by 7 bases, with 12 bases left in between. The CDR3 here is CASSLDPRVGEKLFF. The CDR3 region has the DNA TGTGCCAGCAGCTTAGATCCCAGGGTCGGTGAAAAACTGTTTTTT.

The V and J genes are TRBV6-6 and TRBJ2-7, with 9 bases aligning to TRBD1. Trimming cost V 4 bases and J 1 base; bases outside gene matches: 5. The germline CDR1 and CDR2 sequences are MNHNY and SVGAGI (reference sequence). The CDR3 spans 15 residues. The CDR3: CASSSGQGGSYEQYV. As DNA, the CDR3 is TGTGCCAGCAGTTCGGGACAGGGTGGTTCCTACGAGCAGTACGTC.

The chain combines TRBV9 with TRBJ1-4; TRBD1 is a possible D gene (5 bases). Trimming removed 7 bases from V and 2 bases from J, with 12 bases in between. This CDR3 has 14 amino acids. In germline, CDR1 is SGDLS, CDR2 YYNGEE. Here the CDR3 reads CASARVATNEKLFF. The CDR3, as DNA: TGTGCCAGCGCCAGGGTAGCGACTAATGAAAAACTGTTTTTT.

This clone is a singleton in its sample. The V gene is TRBV20-1, the J gene TRBJ2-5; no definite D call. V lost 7 bases, J lost 2 bases, and 8 bases lay in between. Germline V gene sequence: CDR1 DFQATT, CDR2 SNEGSKA (reference sequence). This CDR3 spans 11 amino acids. CDR3 sequence: CSEQRQETQYF. In nucleotides, the CDR3 is TGCAGTGAGCAGAGACAAGAGACCCAGTACTTC.

V gene TRBV4-1 combines with J gene TRBJ1-2; 10 bases line up with TRBD1. The CDR3 extends over 17 amino acids. Germline V gene sequence: CDR1 MGHRA, CDR2 YSYEKL. J was trimmed by 1 base and V by 1 base; bases with no gene match: 6. CDR3 sequence (DNA): TGCGCCAGCAGCCAAGCTTTAGGGACAGGGGTTAACTATGGCTACACCTTC. This sequence encodes CASSQALGTGVNYGYTF.

This sequence joins TRBV4-2 and TRBJ1-2, with no clear D. Trimming took 5 bases from V and 3 from J, leaving 10 bases between them. There are 13 residues in the CDR3. Germline lookup yields CDR1 LGHNA and CDR2 YNFKEQ. CDR3 amino acids: CASSYRVDYGYTF. The CDR3 DNA reads TGTGCCAGCAGCTACCGGGTCGACTATGGCTACACCTTC.

This clone was recorded a few times. The rearrangement uses TRBV5-1 and TRBJ2-7, with 9 bases aligning to TRBD1. V was pared by 4 bases and J by 0 bases, with 11 bases of the junction left unmatched. The CDR3 is 17 amino acids. CDR1 SGHRS and CDR2 YFSETQ come from the germline V gene. Here the CDR3 reads CASSVGQGTKSSYEQYF. Here the CDR3 DNA reads TGCGCCAGCAGCGTGGGACAGGGAACCAAGTCCTCCTACGAGCAGTACTTC.

The V call is TRBV11-2, the J call TRBJ2-7; D possibly corresponds to TRBD1 (6 bases). The CDR3 sequence is 14 residues long. Germline CDR1 is SGHAT and CDR2 is FQNNGV. The V end lost 8 bases, the J end lost 2 bases, and 16 bases lay between the germline ends. CDR3 region: CASAQGEGAYEQYV. CDR3 bases: TGTGCCAGCGCACAAGGAGAGGGGGCCTACGAGCAGTACGTC.

For the CDR3, the DNA is TGTGCCAGCAGTTTTGGGCCAGCCACTGAAGCTTTCTTT. This sequence encodes CASSFGPATEAFF. The genes are TRBV27 and TRBJ1-1, with D uncertain. The germline V gene encodes CDR1 MNHEY and CDR2 SMNVEV (reference sequence). There are 13 residues in the CDR3. Trimming took 3 bases from V and 4 from J, leaving 9 bases between them.